This TCR beta chain is from a study of PD-L1 blockade in urothelial cancer. Whole-study context: Analyses used blood from 3 weeks (second dose) and 6 weeks after treatment start. A median roughly 130,000 T cells were found in blood samples. General observations from the study: Durable-benefit patients showed greater tumor-associated blood clone expansion at 3 weeks.

Profiling relied on immunoSEQ multiplex PCR, and the TCRdb table lists in-frame clones only, not all of them. The data hold 40,000 to 55,000 clones, with approximately 90% observed a single time. CDR1 is MNHEY, CDR2 SMNVEV, per germline (reference sequence). The ends lost 4 bases at V and 1 base at J; junction bases unmatched: 6. CDR3 length equals 15 residues. Stated time point: peripheral blood 6 weeks after treatment start. On this clone: Its antigen is currently unknown.

This chain connects TRBV27 to TRBJ2-7; TRBD1 matches at 8 bases. Sequences were derived from PBMCs, sampled around atezolizumab (anti-PD-L1) treatment. The sequence derives from a man aged 55 to 70 with urothelial cancer. The DNA for the CDR3 is TGTGCCAGCAGTTCCCTGGGACAGGCGTCCTACGAGCAGTACTTC. Its protein is CASSSLGQASYEQYF.